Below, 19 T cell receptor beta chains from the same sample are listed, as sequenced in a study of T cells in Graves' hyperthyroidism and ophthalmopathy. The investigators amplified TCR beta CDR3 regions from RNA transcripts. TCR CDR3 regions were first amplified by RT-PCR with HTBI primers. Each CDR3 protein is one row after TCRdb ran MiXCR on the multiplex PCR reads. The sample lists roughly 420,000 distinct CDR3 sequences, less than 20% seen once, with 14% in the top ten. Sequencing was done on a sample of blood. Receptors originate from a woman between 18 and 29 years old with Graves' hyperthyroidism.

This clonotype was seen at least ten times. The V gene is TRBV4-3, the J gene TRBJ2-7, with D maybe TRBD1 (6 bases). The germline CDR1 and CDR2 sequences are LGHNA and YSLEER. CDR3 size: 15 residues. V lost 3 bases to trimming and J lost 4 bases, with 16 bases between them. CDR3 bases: TGCGCCAGCAGCCAGGGCCCCACAGGGTTGTACGAGCAGTACTTC. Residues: CASSQGPTGLYEQYF.

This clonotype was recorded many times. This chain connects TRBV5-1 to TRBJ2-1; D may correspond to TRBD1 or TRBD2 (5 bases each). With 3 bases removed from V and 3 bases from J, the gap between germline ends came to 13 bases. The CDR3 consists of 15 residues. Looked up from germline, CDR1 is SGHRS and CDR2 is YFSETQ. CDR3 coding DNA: TGCGCCAGCAGCTCCGGGACCCAGGGCTACAATGAGCAGTTCTTC. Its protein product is CASSSGTQGYNEQFF.

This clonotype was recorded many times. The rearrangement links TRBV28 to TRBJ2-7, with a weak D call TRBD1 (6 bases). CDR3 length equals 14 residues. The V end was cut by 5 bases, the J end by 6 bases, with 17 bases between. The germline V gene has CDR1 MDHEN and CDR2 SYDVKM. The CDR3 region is CASSTGREGGEQYF. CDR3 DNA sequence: TGTGCCAGCAGTACGGGACGAGAAGGGGGCGAGCAGTACTTC. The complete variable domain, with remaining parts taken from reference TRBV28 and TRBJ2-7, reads DVKVTQSSRYLVKRTGEKVFLECVQDMDHENMFWYRQDPGLGLRLIYFSYDVKMKEKGDIPEGYSVSREKKERFSLILESASTNQTSMYLCASSTGREGGEQYFGPGTRLTVT.

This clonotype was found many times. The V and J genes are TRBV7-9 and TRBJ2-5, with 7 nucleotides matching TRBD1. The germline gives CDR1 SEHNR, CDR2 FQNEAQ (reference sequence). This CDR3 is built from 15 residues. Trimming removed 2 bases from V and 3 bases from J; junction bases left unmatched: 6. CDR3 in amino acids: CASSLLGGGKETQYF. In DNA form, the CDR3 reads TGTGCCAGCAGCTTATTAGGGGGCGGTAAAGAGACCCAGTACTTC.

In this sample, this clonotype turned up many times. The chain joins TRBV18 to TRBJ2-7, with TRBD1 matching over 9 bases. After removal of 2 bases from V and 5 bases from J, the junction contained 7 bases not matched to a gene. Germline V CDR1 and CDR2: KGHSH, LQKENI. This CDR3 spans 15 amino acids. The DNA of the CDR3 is TGTGCCAGCTCACCATGGACAGGGGCCGCGGACGAGCAGTACTTC. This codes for CASSPWTGAADEQYF.

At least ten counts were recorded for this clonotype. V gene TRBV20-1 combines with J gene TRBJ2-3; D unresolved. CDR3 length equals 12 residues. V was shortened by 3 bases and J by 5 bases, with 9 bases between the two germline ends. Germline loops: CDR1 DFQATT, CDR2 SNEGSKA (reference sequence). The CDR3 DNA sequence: TGCAGTGCTAGGCGCGTCGGAGATACGCAGTATTTT. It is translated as CSARRVGDTQYF.

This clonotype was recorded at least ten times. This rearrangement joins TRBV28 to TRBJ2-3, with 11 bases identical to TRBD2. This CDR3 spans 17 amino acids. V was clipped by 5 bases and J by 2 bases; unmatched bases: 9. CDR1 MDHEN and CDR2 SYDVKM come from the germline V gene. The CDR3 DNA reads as TGTGCCAGCAGTCCCATAGCGGGAGGGCCTCACACAGATACGCAGTATTTT. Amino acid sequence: CASSPIAGGPHTDTQYF.

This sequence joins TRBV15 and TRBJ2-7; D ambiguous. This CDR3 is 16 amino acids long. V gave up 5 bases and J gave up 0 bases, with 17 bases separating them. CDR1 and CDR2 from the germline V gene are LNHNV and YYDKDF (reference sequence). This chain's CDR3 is CATSLEDRTGSYEQYF. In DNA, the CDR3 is TGTGCCACCAGCCTTGAAGACCGGACGGGCTCCTACGAGCAGTACTTC.

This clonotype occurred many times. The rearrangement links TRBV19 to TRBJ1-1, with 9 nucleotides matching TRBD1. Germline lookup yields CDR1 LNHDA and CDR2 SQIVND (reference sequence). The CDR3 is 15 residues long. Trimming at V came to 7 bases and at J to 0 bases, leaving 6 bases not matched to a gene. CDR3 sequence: CASIDRGYMNTEAFF. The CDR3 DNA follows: TGTGCCAGTATTGACAGGGGGTACATGAACACTGAAGCTTTCTTT.

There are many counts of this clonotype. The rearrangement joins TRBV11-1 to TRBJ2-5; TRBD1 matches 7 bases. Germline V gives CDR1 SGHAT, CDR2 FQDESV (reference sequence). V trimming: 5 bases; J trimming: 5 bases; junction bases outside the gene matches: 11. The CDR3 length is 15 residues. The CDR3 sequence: CASSAGDRAAETQYF. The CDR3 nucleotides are TGTGCCAGCAGCGCGGGCGACAGGGCTGCTGAGACCCAGTACTTC. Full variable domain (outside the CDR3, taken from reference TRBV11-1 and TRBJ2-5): EAEVAQSPRYKITEKSQAVAFWCDPISGHATLYWYRQILGQGPELLVQFQDESVVDDSQLPKDRFSAERLKGVDSTLKIQPAELGDSAMYLCASSAGDRAAETQYFGPGTRLLVL.

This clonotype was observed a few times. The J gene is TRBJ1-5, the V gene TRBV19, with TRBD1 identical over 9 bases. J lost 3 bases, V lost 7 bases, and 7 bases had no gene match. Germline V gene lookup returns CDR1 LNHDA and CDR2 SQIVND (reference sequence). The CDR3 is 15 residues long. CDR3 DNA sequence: TGTGCCAGTAAAGGACAGGGGAGGACCAATCAGCCCCAGCATTTT. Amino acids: CASKGQGRTNQPQHF. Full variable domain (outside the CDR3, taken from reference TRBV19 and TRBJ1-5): DGGITQSPKYLFRKEGQNVTLSCEQNLNHDAMYWYRQDPGQGLRLIYYSQIVNDFQKGDIAEGYSVSREKKESFPLTVTSAQKNPTAFYLCASKGQGRTNQPQHFGDGTRLSIL.

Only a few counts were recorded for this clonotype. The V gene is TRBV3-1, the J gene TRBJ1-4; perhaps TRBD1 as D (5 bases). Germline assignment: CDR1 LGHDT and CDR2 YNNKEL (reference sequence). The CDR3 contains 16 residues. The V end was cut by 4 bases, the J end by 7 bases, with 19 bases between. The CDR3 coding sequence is TGTGCCAGCAGCCCCGTAGGGGTTTGGGGCAGTGAAAAACTGTTTTTT. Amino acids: CASSPVGVWGSEKLFF.

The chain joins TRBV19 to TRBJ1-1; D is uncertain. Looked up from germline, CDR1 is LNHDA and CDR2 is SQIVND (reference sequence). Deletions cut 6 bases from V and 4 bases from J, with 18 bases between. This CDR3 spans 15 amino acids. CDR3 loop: CASSPGGSGFTEAFF. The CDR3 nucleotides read TGTGCCAGTAGCCCAGGAGGGTCGGGGTTCACTGAAGCTTTCTTT.

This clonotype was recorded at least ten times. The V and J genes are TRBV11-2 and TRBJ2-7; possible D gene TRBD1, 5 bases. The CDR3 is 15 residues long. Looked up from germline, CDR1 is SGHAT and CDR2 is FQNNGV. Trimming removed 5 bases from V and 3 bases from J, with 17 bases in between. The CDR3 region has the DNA TGTGCCAGCAGCCTTAAGGGGCTAAGGTACTACGAGCAGTACTTC. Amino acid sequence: CASSLKGLRYYEQYF.

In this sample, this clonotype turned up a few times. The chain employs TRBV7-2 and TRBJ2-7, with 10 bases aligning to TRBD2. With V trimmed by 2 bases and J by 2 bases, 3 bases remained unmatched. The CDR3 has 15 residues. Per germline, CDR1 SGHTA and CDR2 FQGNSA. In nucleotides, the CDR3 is TGTGCCAGCAGCTTACTAGCGGGGGCGCCCTACGAGCAGTACTTC. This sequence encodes CASSLLAGAPYEQYF. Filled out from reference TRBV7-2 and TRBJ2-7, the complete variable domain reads GAGVSQSPSNKVTEKGKDVELRCDPISGHTALYWYRQSLGQGLEFLIYFQGNSAPDKSGLPSDRFSAERTGGSVSTLTIQRTQQEDSAVYLCASSLLAGAPYEQYFGPGTRLTVT.

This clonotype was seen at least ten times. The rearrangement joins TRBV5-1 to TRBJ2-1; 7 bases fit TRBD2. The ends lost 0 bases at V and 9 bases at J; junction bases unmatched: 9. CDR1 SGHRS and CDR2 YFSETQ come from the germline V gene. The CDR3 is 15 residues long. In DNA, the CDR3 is TGCGCCAGCAGCTTGGTGGGCGGGAGAACGGGTGAGCAGTTCTTC. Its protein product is CASSLVGGRTGEQFF.

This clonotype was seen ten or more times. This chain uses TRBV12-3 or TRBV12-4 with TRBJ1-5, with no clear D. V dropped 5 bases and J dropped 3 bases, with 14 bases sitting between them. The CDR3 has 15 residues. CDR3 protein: CASSPKGQVNQPQHF. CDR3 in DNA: TGTGCCAGCAGTCCAAAAGGGCAGGTCAATCAGCCCCAGCATTTT.

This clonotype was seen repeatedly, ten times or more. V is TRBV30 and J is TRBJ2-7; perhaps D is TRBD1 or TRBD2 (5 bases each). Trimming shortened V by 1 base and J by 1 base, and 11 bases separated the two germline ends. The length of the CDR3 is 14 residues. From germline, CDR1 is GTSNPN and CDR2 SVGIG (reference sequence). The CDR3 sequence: CAWSAGTESYEQYF. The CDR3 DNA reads TGTGCCTGGAGTGCCGGGACGGAATCCTACGAGCAGTACTTC.

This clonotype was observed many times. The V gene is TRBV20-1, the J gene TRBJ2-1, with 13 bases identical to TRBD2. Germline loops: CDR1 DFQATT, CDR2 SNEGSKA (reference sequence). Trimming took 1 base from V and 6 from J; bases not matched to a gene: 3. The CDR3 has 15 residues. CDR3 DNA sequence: TGCAGTGCTAGAGTGACTAGCGGGGGGTTCAATGAGCAGTTCTTC. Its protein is CSARVTSGGFNEQFF.